The clone carrying this T cell receptor (beta chain) was found many times. The antigen is not known. This sample was included in a study of T cells in Graves' hyperthyroidism and ophthalmopathy. The CDR3 has 15 residues. The J segment lost 5 bases and the V segment lost 6 bases, leaving 12 bases of the junction unmatched. Researchers took RNA transcripts and amplified the TCR beta CDR3 regions from them. TCR CDR3 regions were first amplified by RT-PCR with HTBI primers. TCRdb redid the calling of the multiplex PCR reads with MiXCR, one entry per CDR3 protein. The sample carries 480,000 or so distinct CDR3 sequences, roughly 14% recorded once. Study-level findings and limits: Prediction of ophthalmopathy progression came a median approximately 6.6 months pre-onset.

Newly diagnosed hyperthyroidism patients aged 18 to 65 years had disease lasting under 2 months. Used for diagnoses were clinical symptoms, serum thyroxine and TRAb, thyroid ultrasound and orbital computed tomography. The TCR comes from a woman aged 18-35 years with Graves' hyperthyroidism. The source material was blood. The chain uses TRBV12-3 or TRBV12-4 and TRBJ1-2; TRBD1 matches at 7 bases. CDR3 amino acids: CASSQGTAPTYGYTF. The CDR3 bases are TGTGCCAGCAGCCAGGGGACAGCACCAACATATGGCTACACCTTC.